The 30 T cell receptor beta chains in this list originate from one sample, sequenced in a study of T-cell reconstitution after alpha-beta-depleted transplantation in children. The library targeted TCRbeta and was prepared with unique molecular identifiers. TCRdb called the PCR reads again in MiXCR, with one record for every CDR3 protein. There are fewer than 750,000 distinct CDR3 sequences in the sample; around 27% occur only once, and 35% to 40% lies in the top ten. Material: PBMCs, obtained before TCRalphabeta/CD19-depleted stem cell transplant. These receptors all come from a boy under two years old with Wiskott-Aldrich syndrome, due to receive a stem cell transplant.

The chain uses TRBV7-3 and TRBJ2-3; TRBD2 might be the D (6 bases). In germline, CDR1 is SGHTA, CDR2 FQGTGA. This CDR3 contains 15 residues. Deletions cut 6 bases from V and 1 base from J, with 14 bases between. Here the CDR3 reads CASRKLAGRTDTQYF. The CDR3 DNA reads TGTGCCAGCAGAAAACTGGCGGGACGCACAGATACGCAGTATTTT.

This clonotype was observed a handful of times. This chain uses TRBV6-5 with TRBJ2-5, with a weak D call TRBD2 (6 bases). V dropped 0 bases and J dropped 2 bases, with 13 bases sitting between them. Per germline, CDR1 MNHEY and CDR2 SVGAGI. The CDR3 contains 16 residues. The CDR3 loop is CASSYSEVSGQETQYF. Here the CDR3 DNA reads TGTGCCAGCAGTTACTCGGAGGTTAGCGGTCAAGAGACCCAGTACTTC.

This clonotype showed up just a few times. The J gene is TRBJ1-1, the V gene TRBV11-2, with D unclear. The germline CDR1 and CDR2 sequences are SGHAT and FQNNGV. Trimming removed 5 bases at V and 1 base at J, with 11 bases between. The CDR3 is made up of 14 amino acids. The CDR3 DNA reads as TGTGCCAGCAGCGCCATGCTGGGGAACACTGAAGCTTTCTTT. Translating gives CASSAMLGNTEAFF.

The chain combines TRBV27 with TRBJ2-5; 8 bases agree with TRBD2. This CDR3 is built from 17 residues. V was clipped by 2 bases and J by 2 bases; unmatched bases: 10. Germline CDR1 is MNHEY and CDR2 is SMNVEV (reference sequence). CDR3 sequence reads: CASSLRGFGGEQETQYF. For the CDR3, the DNA is TGTGCCAGCAGTTTAAGGGGCTTCGGGGGGGAACAAGAGACCCAGTACTTC.

The chain joins TRBV28 to TRBJ2-7; TRBD1 agrees at 10 bases. V dropped 7 bases and J dropped 4; count of bases not matched to a gene: 10. The V gene's germline CDR1 is MDHEN and CDR2 SYDVKM. The CDR3 contains 15 residues. The CDR3 bases are TGTGCCAGCAAGGCGCGACAGGGGGCGGTTTACGAGCAGTACTTC. Translating gives CASKARQGAVYEQYF.

This clonotype was picked up a small number of times. V usage is TRBV28 and J usage is TRBJ2-1; 8 positions agree with TRBD2. The CDR3 is 14 residues long. J gave up 8 bases and V 5 bases, and 8 bases lay outside the gene matches. Germline CDR1 and CDR2: MDHEN and SYDVKM. The CDR3 reads CASSTGLAGDEQFF. CDR3 nucleotides: TGTGCCAGCAGTACTGGACTAGCTGGCGATGAGCAGTTCTTC.

This clonotype occurred a few times. This chain uses TRBV28 with TRBJ2-1; TRBD2 agrees at 12 bases. V dropped 7 bases and J dropped 4; count of bases not matched to a gene: 5. Germline V gene sequence: CDR1 MDHEN, CDR2 SYDVKM. This CDR3 has 15 residues. CDR3 coding DNA: TGTGCCAGCACATCTAGCGGGAGGGATTACAATGAGCAGTTCTTC. As protein: CASTSSGRDYNEQFF.

This clonotype showed up just a few times. The chain has TRBV28 and TRBJ2-1; TRBD2 matches at 10 bases. With V trimmed by 3 bases and J by 9 bases, 5 bases remained unmatched. CDR1 MDHEN and CDR2 SYDVKM come from the germline V gene. The CDR3 runs to 14 residues. As DNA, the CDR3 is TGTGCCAGCAGTTTGAGCGGGAGGGCGAGTGAGCAGTTCTTC. This translates into CASSLSGRASEQFF.

This clonotype was detected a few times. The chain links TRBV20-1 to TRBJ2-7; 9 nucleotides match TRBD1. Germline V gene sequence: CDR1 DFQATT, CDR2 SNEGSKA (reference sequence). V gave up 6 bases and J gave up 4 bases; unmatched junction bases: 10. CDR3 length equals 14 residues. In nucleotides, the CDR3 is TGCAGTGCGTGGGACAGGGAAAGTCGGTACGAGCAGTACTTC. Protein product: CSAWDRESRYEQYF.

This clonotype was counted only a few times. V gene TRBV6-5 combines with J gene TRBJ2-1, with D unresolved. Germline lookup yields CDR1 MNHEY and CDR2 SVGAGI. There are 14 residues in the CDR3. V was trimmed by 0 bases and J by 6 bases, leaving 9 bases between them. The DNA of the CDR3 is TGTGCCAGCAGTTACTCAGGCTCTATCAATGAGCAGTTCTTC. Its translation: CASSYSGSINEQFF.

This clonotype showed up many times. The chain uses TRBV5-1 and TRBJ1-4; D is possibly TRBD1 (5 bases). Germline lookup yields CDR1 SGHRS and CDR2 YFSETQ. V was clipped by 5 bases and J by 5 bases, with 16 bases between them. This CDR3 has 15 amino acids. Written as DNA, the CDR3 is TGCGCCAGCAGAACATTAGGGGACGGGAATGAAAAACTGTTTTTT. Its protein is CASRTLGDGNEKLFF.

V and J are TRBV5-1 and TRBJ2-7; 8 positions agree with TRBD1. Germline CDR1 and CDR2: SGHRS and YFSETQ. V dropped 0 bases and J dropped 0; count of bases not matched to a gene: 2. The CDR3 contains 15 residues. CDR3 nucleotides: TGCGCCAGCAGCTTGGCCAGGGGGCTCTCCTACGAGCAGTACTTC. This translates into CASSLARGLSYEQYF.

In this sample, this clonotype turned up a few times. This chain uses TRBV5-1 with TRBJ2-2, with 9 nucleotides matching TRBD1. CDR3 length: 16 residues. Trimming took 4 bases from V and 4 from J; bases not matched to a gene: 8. Germline lookup yields CDR1 SGHRS and CDR2 YFSETQ. CDR3 in amino acids: CASSPGTGTITGELFF. The CDR3 DNA reads as TGCGCCAGCAGCCCGGGGACAGGGACCATCACCGGGGAGCTGTTTTTT.

This clonotype has a handful of counts. Compared with germline, one end of the junction differs, possibly owing to a read error. The CDR3 DNA follows: TGTGCCGGATCTAGCACCGATACGCAGTATTTT. Its translation: CAGSSTDTQYF. The genes are TRBV6-1 and TRBJ2-3, with TRBD2 as a possible D gene (5 bases). Germline assignment: CDR1 MNHNS and CDR2 SASEGT. This CDR3 comprises 11 residues.

This chain's CDR3 is CSARFRITGSSYNEQFF. Here the CDR3 DNA reads TGCAGTGCTAGATTCCGGATAACAGGGAGCTCCTACAATGAGCAGTTCTTC. The V gene is TRBV20-1, the J gene TRBJ2-1; maybe TRBD1 (6 bases). Germline V CDR1 and CDR2: DFQATT, SNEGSKA (reference sequence). V lost 2 bases and J 0 bases, leaving 17 bases between the germline ends. The CDR3 spans 17 residues.

In this sample, this clonotype turned up a few times. The gene calls are TRBV4-1 and TRBJ2-7, with 7 bases fitting TRBD1. With V trimmed by 2 bases and J by 4 bases, 8 bases remained unmatched. In germline, CDR1 is MGHRA, CDR2 YSYEKL. CDR3 size: 15 residues. Written as DNA, the CDR3 is TGCGCCAGCAGCCAACCCGGGACAGCTCTTTACGAGCAGTACTTC. Residues: CASSQPGTALYEQYF.

At least ten counts were recorded for this clonotype. Compared with germline, one end of the junction differs, possibly owing to a read error. V and J are TRBV5-1 and TRBJ2-7; D not resolved. This CDR3 comprises 12 residues. CDR1 is SGHRS and CDR2 is YFSETQ in the germline V gene. DNA of the CDR3: TGTGCCAGCAGCTTAGTCGGTAACGAGCAGTACTTC. It is translated as CASSLVGNEQYF.

This clonotype was counted many times. The chain joins TRBV5-1 to TRBJ2-3, with D maybe TRBD2 (6 bases). The CDR3 is 14 residues long. Trimming stripped 4 bases from V and 0 bases from J, with 9 bases between. CDR1 and CDR2 (germline): SGHRS, YFSETQ. CDR3: CASSRGGSTDTQYF. The DNA of the CDR3 is TGCGCCAGCAGCCGTGGGGGGAGCACAGATACGCAGTATTTT.

To note about this clonotype: At one boundary the junction diverges from the germline segment, which might be a read error. The J gene is TRBJ2-1, the V gene TRBV29-1; 9 bases are shared with TRBD2. This CDR3 contains 13 residues. Germline CDR1 reads SQVTM; CDR2 reads ANQGSEA. CDR3 amino acids: CSVGGGRADWSHF. The CDR3 region has the DNA TGCAGCGTTGGTGGCGGGAGGGCCGATTGGTCCCACTTC.

V and J are TRBV7-3 and TRBJ2-1, with 11 bases lining up with TRBD2. J lost 5 bases, V lost 5 bases, and 8 bases had no gene match. Germline assignment: CDR1 SGHTA and CDR2 FQGTGA. The CDR3 has 16 residues. CDR3 DNA sequence: TGTGCCAGCAGCCAAACTAGCGGGGGTACTCACAATGAGCAGTTCTTC. Translation gives CASSQTSGGTHNEQFF.

This clonotype was seen a few times. CDR3 amino acids: CASSPPGVAGDTQYF. The CDR3 DNA follows: TGTGCCAGCAGCCCACCCGGGGTAGCGGGAGATACGCAGTATTTT. The rearrangement joins TRBV9 to TRBJ2-3, with 7 bases matching TRBD2. CDR1 is SGDLS, CDR2 YYNGEE, per germline. Unmatched junction bases numbered 10, after V lost 4 bases and J lost 5 bases. This CDR3 comprises 15 residues.

The chain combines TRBV6-1 with TRBJ2-7; D may be TRBD1 or TRBD2 (5 bases each). The CDR3 is made up of 15 amino acids. V lost 6 bases, J lost 1 base, and 16 bases lay in between. Germline values: CDR1 MNHNS, CDR2 SASEGT. CDR3 DNA sequence: TGTGCCAGCAGGGCAGGCTTTGGGGGTTCCTACGAGCAGTACTTC. Translation gives CASRAGFGGSYEQYF.

This rearrangement joins TRBV5-1 to TRBJ2-7; 8 positions agree with TRBD2. V dropped 2 bases and J dropped 4; count of bases not matched to a gene: 5. CDR3 length: 14 residues. Germline CDR1 SGHRS, CDR2 YFSETQ. The CDR3 spells CASSFSGSGYEQYF. DNA of the CDR3: TGCGCCAGCAGCTTCAGCGGGAGCGGGTACGAGCAGTACTTC.

This sequence joins TRBV5-1 and TRBJ2-1, with 7 nucleotides matching TRBD1. V shed 4 bases, J shed 9 bases, and the junction held 10 bases outside the gene matches. CDR1 is SGHRS and CDR2 is YFSETQ in the germline V gene. This CDR3 contains 14 residues. The CDR3 DNA reads TGCGCCAGCAGCGACTACAGGGGAGACGGTGAGCAGTTCTTC. Amino acid sequence: CASSDYRGDGEQFF.

This clonotype was detected a few times. The gene calls are TRBV7-6 and TRBJ2-1, with TRBD2 identical over 10 bases. The junction had 10 bases not matched to a gene; V was cut back by 2 bases and J by 9 bases. Germline V gives CDR1 SGHVS, CDR2 FNYEAQ. The CDR3 spans 16 residues. CDR3 residues: CASSLISSGSWSEQFF. DNA for the CDR3: TGTGCCAGCAGCTTAATTTCTAGCGGGAGTTGGAGTGAGCAGTTCTTC.

As regards this clonotype: One junction end disagrees with the germline gene, perhaps due to a read error. The chain links TRBV7-8 to TRBJ2-7, with D maybe TRBD2 (6 bases). Germline loops: CDR1 SGHVS, CDR2 FQNEAQ. This CDR3 spans 17 amino acids. CDR3 bases: TGTGTCAGCAGCTTACGGGAGAGTGCCAGTAGCTCCTACGAGCAGTACTTC. Translation gives CVSSLRESASSSYEQYF.

The sample holds a few counts of this clonotype. The CDR3 region has the DNA TGCAGTGCTAGATGGCCACGGGGCTACGAGCAGTACTTC. It codes for CSARWPRGYEQYF. The chain joins TRBV20-1 to TRBJ2-7, with a possible D match to TRBD2 (5 bases). V dropped 2 bases and J dropped 3 bases, with 11 bases sitting between them. Germline CDR1 is DFQATT and CDR2 is SNEGSKA (reference sequence). The CDR3 has 13 amino acids.

This clonotype was seen a handful of times. V gene TRBV5-1 combines with J gene TRBJ2-1; 10 positions agree with TRBD1. CDR1 and CDR2 (germline): SGHRS, YFSETQ. The CDR3 is made up of 18 amino acids. Losses at the gene ends were 0 bases for V and 3 bases for J; bases not matched to a gene: 9. CDR3 in DNA: TGCGCCAGCAGCTTGGCCGTGGGGACAGGGGTCAACTACAATGAGCAGTTCTTC. Amino acids: CASSLAVGTGVNYNEQFF. Combining the CDR3 with reference TRBV5-1 and TRBJ2-1 gives the whole variable domain KAGVTQTPRYLIKTRGQQVTLSCSPISGHRSVSWYQQTPGQGLQFLFEYFSETQRNKGNFPGRFSGRQFSNSRSEMNVSTLELGDSALYLCASSLAVGTGVNYNEQFFGPGTRLTVL.

This chain links TRBV5-1 with TRBJ2-3; D gene uncertain. V lost 4 bases, J lost 4 bases, and 10 bases lay in between. In germline, CDR1 is SGHRS, CDR2 YFSETQ. This CDR3 has 13 amino acids. In nucleotides, the CDR3 is TGCGCCAGCAGCCTAACTATGGCAGATACGCAGTATTTT. Amino acid sequence: CASSLTMADTQYF.

The V and J genes are TRBV21-1 and TRBJ2-1. TRBV21-1 is classified as a pseudogene. The CDR3 runs 17 residues. Here the CDR3 DNA reads TGTGCCAGCAGCAAAGGGTTTGGTGCCGCTCCTGCTCATGAGCAGTTCTTC. Translation gives CASSKGFGAAPAHEQFF.